One TCR beta chain is described in this entry. Its antigen is not known. Clones were read by immunoSEQ multiplex PCR, and TCRdb kept only the in-frame ones, dropping some. The sample carries 95,000 to 150,000 clones, more than 70% recorded once. The sample originates from a study of T cell responses to AZD1222 COVID-19 vaccine. The CDR3 is 14 residues long. The V and J ends lost 6 bases and 3 bases, in that order; junction bases with no gene match: 6. Germline V lookup: CDR1 ENHRY, CDR2 SYGVKD. Study-level findings and limits: Donors were chiefly white British, with a greater number of females, and clonal diversity was perhaps underestimated.

The clonotype comes from an adult who received the AZD1222 COVID-19 vaccine. The chain couples TRBV10-3 to TRBJ2-3; TRBD1 matches 7 bases. The material was peripheral blood, obtained 28 days after the second AZD1222 dose. The CDR3 region is CAIRRGQGTDTQYF. CDR3 DNA sequence: TGTGCCATCAGGAGGGGGCAGGGTACAGATACGCAGTATTTT.